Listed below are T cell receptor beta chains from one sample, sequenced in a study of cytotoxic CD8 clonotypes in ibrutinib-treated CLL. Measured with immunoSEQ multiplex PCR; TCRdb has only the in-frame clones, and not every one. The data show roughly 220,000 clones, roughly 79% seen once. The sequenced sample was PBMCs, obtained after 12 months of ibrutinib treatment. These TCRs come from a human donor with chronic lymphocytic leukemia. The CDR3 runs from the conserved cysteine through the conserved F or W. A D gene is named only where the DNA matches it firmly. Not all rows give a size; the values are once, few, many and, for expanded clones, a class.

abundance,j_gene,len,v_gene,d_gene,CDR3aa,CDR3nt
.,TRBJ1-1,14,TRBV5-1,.,CASSGYRASTEAFF,TGCGCCAGCAGCGGCTACAGGGCAAGCACTGAAGCTTTCTTT
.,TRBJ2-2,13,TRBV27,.,CASREANTGELFF,TGTGCCAGCAGGGAGGCAAACACCGGGGAGCTGTTTTTT
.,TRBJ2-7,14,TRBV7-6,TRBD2,CASSLSGRLNEQYF,TGTGCCAGCAGCTTAAGCGGGAGGTTGAACGAGCAGTACTTC
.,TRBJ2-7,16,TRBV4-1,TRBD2,CASSPRLGTSAYEQYF,TGCGCCAGCAGCCCGCGACTGGGGACTAGCGCCTACGAGCAGTACTTC
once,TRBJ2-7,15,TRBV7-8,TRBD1,CASSRVGQGNHEQYF,TGTGCCAGCAGCCGGGTGGGACAGGGAAATCACGAGCAGTACTTC
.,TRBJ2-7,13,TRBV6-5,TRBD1,CASRMNRGSEQYF,TGTGCCAGCAGGATGAACAGGGGAAGCGAGCAGTACTTC
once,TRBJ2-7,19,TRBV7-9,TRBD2,CASSGRSGGLAGGPYEQYF,TGTGCCAGCAGCGGGCGTAGCGGGGGACTAGCGGGAGGGCCCTACGAGCAGTACTTC
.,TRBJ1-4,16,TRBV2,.,CASIRNPGVTNEKLFF,TGTGCCAGCATCCGAAATCCAGGAGTTACTAATGAAAAACTGTTTTTT
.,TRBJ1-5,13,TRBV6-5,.,CASSQSSNQPQHF,TGTGCCAGCAGTCAGAGTAGCAATCAGCCCCAGCATTTT
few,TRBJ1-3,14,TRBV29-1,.,CSVGWDSTGNTIYF,TGCAGCGTTGGGTGGGATTCTACTGGAAACACCATATATTTT
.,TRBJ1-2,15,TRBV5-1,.,CASSPIEGQYYGYTF,TGCGCCAGCAGCCCCATCGAGGGCCAGTACTATGGCTACACCTTC
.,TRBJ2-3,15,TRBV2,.,CASREVGPSTDTQYF,TGTGCCAGCAGGGAAGTGGGTCCGAGCACAGATACGCAGTATTTT
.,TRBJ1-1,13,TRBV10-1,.,CASSPGTNTEAFF,TGCGCCAGCAGTCCAGGGACGAACACTGAAGCTTTCTTT
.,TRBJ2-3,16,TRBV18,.,CASSPSTFKPGDTQYF,TGTGCCAGCTCACCATCGACGTTCAAACCAGGAGATACGCAGTATTTT
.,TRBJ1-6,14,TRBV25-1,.,CASRDGLYNSPLHF,TGTGCCAGCAGGGACGGTCTTTACAATTCACCCCTCCACTTT
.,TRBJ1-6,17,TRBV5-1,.,CASRSGTPSSYNSPLHF,TGCGCCAGCAGATCAGGGACTCCCAGCTCCTATAATTCACCCCTCCACTTT
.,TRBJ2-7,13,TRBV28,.,CASSAGTPYEQYF,TGTGCCAGCAGTGCCGGGACACCTTACGAGCAGTACTTC
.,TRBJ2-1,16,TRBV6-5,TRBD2,CASSLPSGRGLGEQFF,TGTGCCAGCAGTTTACCTAGCGGGAGGGGTCTGGGTGAGCAGTTCTTC
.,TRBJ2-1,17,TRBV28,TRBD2,CASSPSGRLESYNEQFF,TGTGCCAGCAGTCCTAGCGGGAGGCTAGAATCCTACAATGAGCAGTTCTTC
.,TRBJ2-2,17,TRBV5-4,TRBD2,CASSRGLAGGYTGELFF,TGTGCCAGCAGCAGGGGACTAGCGGGGGGTTACACCGGGGAGCTGTTTTTT
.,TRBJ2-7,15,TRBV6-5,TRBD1,CASSRGTGSSYEQYF,TGTGCCAGCAGTCGCGGGACAGGTAGCTCCTACGAGCAGTACTTC
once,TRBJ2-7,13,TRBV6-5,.,CAVGAGTSYEQYF,TGTGCCGTAGGGGCGGGGACATCCTACGAGCAGTACTTC
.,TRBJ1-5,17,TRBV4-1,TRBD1,CASSQEYYRDSYQPQHF,TGCGCCAGCAGCCAAGAGTACTACCGGGACAGCTATCAGCCCCAGCATTTT
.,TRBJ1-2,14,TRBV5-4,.,CASSQGRANYGYTF,TGTGCCAGCAGCCAGGGACGGGCCAACTATGGCTACACCTTC
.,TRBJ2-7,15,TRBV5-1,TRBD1,CASSSSGQGRNEQYF,TGCGCCAGCAGCTCTTCAGGACAGGGTCGCAACGAGCAGTACTTC
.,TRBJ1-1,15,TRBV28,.,CASSLFDRLNTEAFF,TGTGCCAGCAGTTTGTTCGACAGATTGAACACTGAAGCTTTCTTT
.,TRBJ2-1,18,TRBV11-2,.,CASSRIPGQTLSYNEQFF,TGTGCCAGCAGCAGGATCCCGGGACAAACCCTGTCCTACAATGAGCAGTTCTTC
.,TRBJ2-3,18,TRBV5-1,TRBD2,CASSLAVGLAGAGDTQYF,TGCGCCAGCAGCTTGGCCGTAGGACTAGCGGGAGCGGGAGATACGCAGTATTTT
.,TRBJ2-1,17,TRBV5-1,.,CASSLLLTPSSYNEQFF,TGCGCCAGCAGCCTTTTACTCACTCCGAGCTCCTACAATGAGCAGTTCTTC
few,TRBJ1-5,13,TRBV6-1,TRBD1,CASRTGLVQPQHF,TGTGCCAGCAGGACAGGGCTGGTTCAGCCCCAGCATTTT
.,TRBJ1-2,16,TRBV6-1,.,CASSVGREHILYGYTF,TGTGCCAGCAGTGTGGGGAGGGAGCACATACTCTATGGCTACACCTTC
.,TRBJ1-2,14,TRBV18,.,CASSPREDTYGYTF,TGTGCCAGCTCACCACGGGAGGACACCTATGGCTACACCTTC
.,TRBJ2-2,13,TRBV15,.,CATSRVGTGELFF,TGTGCCACCAGCAGAGTAGGGACCGGGGAGCTGTTTTTT
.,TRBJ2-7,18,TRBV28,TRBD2,CASSSPYGLAGGTYEQYF,TGTGCCAGCAGTTCCCCCTACGGACTAGCGGGAGGGACCTACGAGCAGTACTTC
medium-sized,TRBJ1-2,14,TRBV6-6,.,CASSYSAGPYGYTF,TGTGCCAGCAGTTACTCAGCAGGGCCCTATGGCTACACCTTC
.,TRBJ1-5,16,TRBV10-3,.,CAISESETDFNQPQHF,TGTGCCATCAGTGAGTCGGAAACAGACTTCAATCAGCCCCAGCATTTT
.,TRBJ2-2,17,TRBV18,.,CASSPAPGPPNTGELFF,TGTGCCAGCTCACCAGCGCCGGGACCACCGAACACCGGGGAGCTGTTTTTT
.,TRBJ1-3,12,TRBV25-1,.,CASRNSGNTIYF,TGTGCCAGCCGGAACTCTGGAAACACCATATATTTT
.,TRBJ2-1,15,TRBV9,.,CASSFRGKGGNEQFF,TGTGCCAGCTCTTTTCGCGGCAAAGGGGGCAATGAGCAGTTCTTC
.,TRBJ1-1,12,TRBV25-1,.,CASSESSREAFF,TGTGCCAGCAGTGAATCGTCCCGCGAGGCTTTCTTT
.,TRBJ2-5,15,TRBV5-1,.,CATSEGLQYQETQYF,TGCGCCACCTCAGAGGGACTGCAGTACCAAGAGACCCAGTACTTC
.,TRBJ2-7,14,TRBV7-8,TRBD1,CASGTGGSIYEQYF,TGTGCCAGCGGGACAGGGGGTTCAATCTACGAGCAGTACTTC
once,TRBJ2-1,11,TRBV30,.,CAWSLRNEQFF,TGTGCCTGGAGTTTGAGGAATGAGCAGTTCTTC
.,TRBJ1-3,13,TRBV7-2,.,CASSLAERDTIYF,TGTGCCAGCAGCTTAGCCGAAAGGGACACCATATATTTT
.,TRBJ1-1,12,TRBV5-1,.,CASSLPPFEAFF,TGCGCCAGCAGCCTCCCCCCCTTTGAAGCTTTCTTT
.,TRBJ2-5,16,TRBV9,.,CASSVGSGRTQETQYF,TGTGCCAGCAGCGTAGGGTCCGGACGTACGCAAGAGACCCAGTACTTC
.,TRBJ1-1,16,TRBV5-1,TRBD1,CASSSGQYRERSEAFF,TGCGCCAGCAGCTCGGGACAGTACAGGGAAAGGTCTGAAGCTTTCTTT
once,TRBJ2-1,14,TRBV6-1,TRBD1,CASSEGTAYNEQFF,TGTGCCAGCAGTGAGGGGACAGCCTACAATGAGCAGTTCTTC
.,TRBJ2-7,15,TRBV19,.,CASSIRYGTDYEQYF,TGTGCCAGTAGTATTCGATATGGGACCGACTACGAGCAGTACTTC
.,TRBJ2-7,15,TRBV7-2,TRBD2,CASSLLAGGNYEQYF,TGTGCCAGCAGCTTGCTAGCGGGGGGCAACTACGAGCAGTACTTC
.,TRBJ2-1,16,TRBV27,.,CASSFLWGGGKNEQFF,TGTGCCAGCAGTTTTCTCTGGGGAGGGGGGAAAAATGAGCAGTTCTTC
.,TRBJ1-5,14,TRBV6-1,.,CASRDIGGYQPQHF,TGTGCCAGCAGGGACATCGGGGGTTATCAGCCCCAGCATTTT
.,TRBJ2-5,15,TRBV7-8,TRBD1,CASRAGTGYQETQYF,TGTGCCAGCAGAGCCGGGACAGGGTACCAAGAGACCCAGTACTTC